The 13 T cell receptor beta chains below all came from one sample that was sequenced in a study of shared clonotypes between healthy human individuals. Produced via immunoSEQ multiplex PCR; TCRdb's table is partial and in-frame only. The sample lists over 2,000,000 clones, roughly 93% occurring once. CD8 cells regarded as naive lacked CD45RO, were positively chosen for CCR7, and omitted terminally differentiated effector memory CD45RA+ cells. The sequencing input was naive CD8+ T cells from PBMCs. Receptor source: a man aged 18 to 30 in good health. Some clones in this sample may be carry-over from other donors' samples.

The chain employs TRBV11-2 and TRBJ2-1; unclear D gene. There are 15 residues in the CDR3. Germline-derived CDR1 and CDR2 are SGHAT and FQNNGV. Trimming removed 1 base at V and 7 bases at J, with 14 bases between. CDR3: CASSLGASNVNEQFF. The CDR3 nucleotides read TGTGCCAGCAGCTTAGGGGCTAGTAACGTAAATGAGCAGTTCTTC.

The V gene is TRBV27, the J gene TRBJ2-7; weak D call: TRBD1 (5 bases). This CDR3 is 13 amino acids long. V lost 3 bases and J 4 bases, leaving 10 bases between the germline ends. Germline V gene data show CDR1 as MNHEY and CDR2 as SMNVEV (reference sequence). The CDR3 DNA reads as TGTGCCAGCAGTTTTGCAGGGTTTTACGAGCAGTACTTC. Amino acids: CASSFAGFYEQYF.

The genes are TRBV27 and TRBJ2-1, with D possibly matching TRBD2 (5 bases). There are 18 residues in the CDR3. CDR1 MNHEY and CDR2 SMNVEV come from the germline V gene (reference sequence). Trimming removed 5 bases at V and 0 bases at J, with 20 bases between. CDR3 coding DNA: TGTGCCAGCAGTCCTCTTCATACAGACTACCGCTCCTACAATGAGCAGTTCTTC. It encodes CASSPLHTDYRSYNEQFF.

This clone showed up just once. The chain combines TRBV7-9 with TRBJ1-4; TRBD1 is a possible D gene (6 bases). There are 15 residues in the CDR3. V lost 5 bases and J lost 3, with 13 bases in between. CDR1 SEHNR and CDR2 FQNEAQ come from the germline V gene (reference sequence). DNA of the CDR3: TGTGCCAGCAGCAAACAGGGATCGGCTAATGAAAAACTGTTTTTT. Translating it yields CASSKQGSANEKLFF.

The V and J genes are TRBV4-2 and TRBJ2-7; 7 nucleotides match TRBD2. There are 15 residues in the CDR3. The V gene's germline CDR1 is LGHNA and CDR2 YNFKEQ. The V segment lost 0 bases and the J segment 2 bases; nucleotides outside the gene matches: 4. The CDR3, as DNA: TGTGCCAGCAGCCAAGAGCTAGCGGATACCTACGAGCAGTACTTC. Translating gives CASSQELADTYEQYF.

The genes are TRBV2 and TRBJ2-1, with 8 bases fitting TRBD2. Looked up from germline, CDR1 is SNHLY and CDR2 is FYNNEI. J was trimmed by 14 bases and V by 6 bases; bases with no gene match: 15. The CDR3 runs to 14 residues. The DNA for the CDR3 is TGTGCCAGCAGGGAGTACCCAAAGCGGGAGAACGAGTTCTTC. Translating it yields CASREYPKRENEFF. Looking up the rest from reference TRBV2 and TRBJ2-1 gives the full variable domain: EPEVTQTPSHQVTQMGQEVILRCVPISNHLYFYWYRQILGQKVEFLVSFYNNEISEKSEIFDDQFSVERPDGSNFTLKIRSTKLEDSAMYFCASREYPKRENEFFGPGTRLTVL.

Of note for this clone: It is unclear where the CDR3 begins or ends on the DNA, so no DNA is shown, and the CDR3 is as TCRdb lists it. CDR3 residues: CASSFGPGGSYGYTF. The chain is built from TRBV7-9 and TRBJ1-2. The germline V gene has CDR1 SEHNR and CDR2 FQNEAQ (reference sequence). The CDR3 sequence runs 15 residues, both termini included.

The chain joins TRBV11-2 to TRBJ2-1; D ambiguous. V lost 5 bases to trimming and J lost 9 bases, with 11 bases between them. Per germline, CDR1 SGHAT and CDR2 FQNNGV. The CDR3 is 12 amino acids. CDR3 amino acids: CASSLRRLEQFF. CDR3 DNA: TGTGCCAGCAGCCTGAGGAGACTTGAGCAGTTCTTC.

CDR3 protein: CASSLFMGHEQFF. The DNA for the CDR3 is TGTGCCAGCAGTTTATTCATGGGTCATGAGCAGTTCTTC. The V and J genes are TRBV27 and TRBJ2-1; D not resolved. The CDR3 has 13 amino acids. Deletions cut 1 base from V and 8 bases from J, with 9 bases between. The germline gives CDR1 MNHEY, CDR2 SMNVEV (reference sequence).

The CDR3 loop reads CSVEDVVVVRSYNEQFF. CDR3 DNA sequence: TGCAGCGTTGAAGATGTAGTAGTTGTAAGGTCCTACAATGAGCAGTTCTTC. The gene calls are TRBV29-1 and TRBJ2-1; no firm D call. Per the germline V gene, CDR1 is SQVTM and CDR2 is ANQGSEA. V shed 0 bases and J shed 1 base, with 16 bases lying between them. This CDR3 has 17 residues.

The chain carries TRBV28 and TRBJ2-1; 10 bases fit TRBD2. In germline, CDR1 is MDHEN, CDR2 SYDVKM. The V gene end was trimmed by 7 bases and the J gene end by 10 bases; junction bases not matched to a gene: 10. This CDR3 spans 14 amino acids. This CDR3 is CASNPAGGITEQFF. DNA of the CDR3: TGTGCCAGCAATCCAGCGGGAGGGATCACGGAGCAGTTCTTC.

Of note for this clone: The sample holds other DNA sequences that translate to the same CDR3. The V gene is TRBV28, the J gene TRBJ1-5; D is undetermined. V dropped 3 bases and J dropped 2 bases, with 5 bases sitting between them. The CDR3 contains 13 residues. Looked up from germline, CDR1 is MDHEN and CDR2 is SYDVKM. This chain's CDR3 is CASSFLRNQPQHF. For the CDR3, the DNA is TGTGCCAGCAGTTTCCTCCGCAATCAGCCCCAGCATTTT.

CDR3 nucleotides: TGTGCCAGCAGCCAGCAACAGGGGGCATATGTAGATACGCAGTATTTT. It yields the protein CASSQQQGAYVDTQYF. J is TRBJ2-3 and V is TRBV5-4, with 9 bases matching TRBD1. The CDR3 spans 16 residues. CDR1 is SGHNT and CDR2 is YYREEE in the germline V gene (reference sequence). V lost 4 bases and J lost 5; bases outside the gene matches: 11. Variable domain in full (rest from reference TRBV5-4 and TRBJ2-3): ETGVTQSPTHLIKTRGQQVTLRCSSQSGHNTVSWYQQALGQGPQFIFQYYREEENGRGNFPPRFSGLQFPNYSSELNVNALELDDSALYLCASSQQQGAYVDTQYFGPGTRLTVL.